The following is a TCR beta chain sequence with its context. These data belong to a study of blood T cell repertoires in COVID-19. Overall study context: T cells, B-cell-depleted T cells, or PBMCs supplied cDNA or gDNA.

The method was immunoSEQ multiplex PCR; TCRdb's version includes in-frame clones alone and lacks a portion of them. The data contain some 130,000 clones, about four fifths of them singletons. This CDR3 contains 13 residues. The germline CDR1 and CDR2 sequences are SGHRS and YFSETQ. V was cut by 7 bases and J by 3 bases, with 14 bases left in between. This receptor was obtained from a man older than 75 with acute or convalescent COVID-19. The sequencing sample was made of peripheral blood. This sequence joins TRBV5-1 and TRBJ2-7; D is possibly TRBD1 (5 bases). In DNA form, the CDR3 reads TGCGCCAGCTCTTGGGGCGCCGGCTACGAGCAGTACTTC. As protein: CASSWGAGYEQYF.